These 20 T cell receptor beta chains came from one sample sequenced in a study of OX40 agonist ivuxolimab in advanced cancers. Only in-frame clones appear in the TCRdb table, and some are missing; sequencing was by immunoSEQ multiplex PCR. The sample includes tens of thousands of clones, roughly 84% seen only once; the top ten take 1.1%. The sequenced sample was CD4+ or CD8+ T cells sorted from blood, obtained in a trial of the OX40 agonist ivuxolimab. The source of these receptors is an adult with an advanced solid tumor such as melanoma, head and neck, liver or kidney cancer.

The chain links TRBV18 to TRBJ2-1; 11 bases are shared with TRBD2. CDR1 is KGHSH, CDR2 LQKENI, per germline. Losses at the gene ends were 4 bases for V and 0 bases for J; bases not matched to a gene: 8. The CDR3 totals 18 residues. In DNA, the CDR3 is TGTGCCAGCTCACTCGGACTAGCGGGTAGAAACTCCTACAATGAGCAGTTCTTC. Amino acids: CASSLGLAGRNSYNEQFF.

The V call is TRBV10-3, the J call TRBJ2-3; TRBD1 agrees at 10 bases. Per the germline V gene, CDR1 is ENHRY and CDR2 is SYGVKD. J lost 3 bases, V lost 4 bases, and 7 bases had no gene match. The CDR3 is made up of 16 amino acids. CDR3 nucleotides: TGTGCCATCAGTGCCGACAGGGGGCTTAAAACAGATACGCAGTATTTT. Its translation is CAISADRGLKTDTQYF.

This sequence joins TRBV5-1 and TRBJ1-1; D perhaps matches TRBD1 (5 bases). Trimming took 5 bases from V and 3 from J, leaving 11 bases between them. Looked up from germline, CDR1 is SGHRS and CDR2 is YFSETQ. The CDR3 is 13 residues long. CDR3 nucleotide sequence: TGCGCCAGCAGTAGAATGGGGGACACTGAAGCTTTCTTT. Amino acid sequence: CASSRMGDTEAFF.

The V gene is TRBV2, the J gene TRBJ1-5; maybe TRBD1 (5 bases). Germline V lookup: CDR1 SNHLY, CDR2 FYNNEI. The CDR3 sequence is 15 residues long. V was trimmed by 7 bases and J by 0 bases, leaving 13 bases between them. This CDR3 is CASNWGGDSNQPQHF. CDR3 DNA: TGTGCCAGCAATTGGGGAGGGGATAGCAATCAGCCCCAGCATTTT.

Points on this clone: Other DNA sequences in this sample translate to the same CDR3. The rearrangement uses TRBV7-2 and TRBJ1-1; no definite D call. From germline, CDR1 is SGHTA and CDR2 FQGNSA. V gave up 2 bases and J gave up 1 base, with 8 bases separating them. There are 14 residues in the CDR3. The CDR3 reads CASSLLGANTEAFF. Written as DNA, the CDR3 is TGTGCCAGCAGCTTATTAGGAGCGAACACTGAAGCTTTCTTT.

The chain combines TRBV19 with TRBJ1-3; no definite D call. This CDR3 is 15 amino acids long. V lost 2 bases, J lost 2 bases, and 10 bases lay in between. Per the germline V gene, CDR1 is LNHDA and CDR2 is SQIVND (reference sequence). The CDR3 nucleotides are TGTGCCAGTAGTATATCCGGTCGGCCTGGAAACACCATATATTTT. This translates into CASSISGRPGNTIYF.

The V and J genes are TRBV19 and TRBJ2-2; D tentatively reads TRBD1 or TRBD2 (5 bases each). CDR3 length equals 14 residues. The germline V gene has CDR1 LNHDA and CDR2 SQIVND (reference sequence). V was shortened by 3 bases and J by 4 bases, with 9 bases between the two germline ends. The CDR3 bases are TGTGCCAGTAGTATTGGGACCATCACCGGGGAGCTGTTTTTT. Protein: CASSIGTITGELFF.

The chain links TRBV6-5 to TRBJ2-5; D is ambiguous. The V gene's germline CDR1 is MNHEY and CDR2 SVGAGI. The CDR3 runs to 14 residues. The V end was cut by 6 bases, the J end by 1 base, with 12 bases between. Here the CDR3 reads CASRRTAGQETQYF. The CDR3 nucleotides read TGTGCCAGCAGACGGACGGCCGGCCAAGAGACCCAGTACTTC.

The chain joins TRBV18 to TRBJ2-1; 11 bases align to TRBD2. The V gene end was trimmed by 2 bases and the J gene end by 4 bases; junction bases not matched to a gene: 4. This CDR3 is built from 16 residues. Germline CDR1 reads KGHSH; CDR2 reads LQKENI. The CDR3 DNA is TGTGCCAGCTCACCAACTAGCGGGGGAGGGTACAATGAGCAGTTCTTC. Its translation is CASSPTSGGGYNEQFF.

The rearrangement joins TRBV4-3 to TRBJ1-5, with no clear D. V was clipped by 0 bases and J by 2 bases, with 5 bases between them. Germline CDR1 and CDR2: LGHNA and YSLEER. The CDR3 consists of 14 residues. The CDR3 region is CASSQESGNQPQHF. CDR3 DNA: TGCGCCAGCAGCCAAGAATCGGGCAATCAGCCCCAGCATTTT.

V gene TRBV5-1 combines with J gene TRBJ2-5; 11 nucleotides align to TRBD2. The V and J ends lost 7 bases and 1 base, in that order; junction bases with no gene match: 6. CDR3 length: 15 amino acids. Germline CDR1 SGHRS, CDR2 YFSETQ. CDR3 loop: CASAGGLAVQETQYF. The CDR3 DNA is TGCGCCAGCGCGGGGGGACTAGCGGTCCAAGAGACCCAGTACTTC.

This chain joins TRBV4-1 and TRBJ2-1; possibly TRBD1 for D (6 bases). CDR3 length: 16 amino acids. Germline V CDR1 and CDR2: MGHRA, YSYEKL. V shed 2 bases and J shed 4 bases, with 15 bases lying between them. The CDR3, as DNA: TGCGCCAGCAGCCAAACGACAGGCAGCGGATACAATGAGCAGTTCTTC. Its translation: CASSQTTGSGYNEQFF.

The genes are TRBV7-2 and TRBJ1-6; TRBD1 aligns across 8 bases. CDR1 and CDR2 (germline): SGHTA, FQGNSA. V shed 4 bases and J 7 bases; nucleotides not matched to a gene: 6. The CDR3 sequence is 15 residues long. The CDR3 reads CASSSGQGLNSPLHF. The CDR3 DNA sequence: TGTGCCAGCAGCTCAGGACAGGGTTTGAATTCACCCCTCCACTTT. Variable domain in full (rest from reference TRBV7-2 and TRBJ1-6): GAGVSQSPSNKVTEKGKDVELRCDPISGHTALYWYRQSLGQGLEFLIYFQGNSAPDKSGLPSDRFSAERTGGSVSTLTIQRTQQEDSAVYLCASSSGQGLNSPLHFGNGTRLTVT.

This sequence joins TRBV6-1 and TRBJ1-5; D is ambiguous. V lost 6 bases to trimming and J lost 3 bases, with 0 bases between them. In germline, CDR1 is MNHNS, CDR2 SASEGT. The CDR3 sequence is 10 residues long. For the CDR3, the DNA is TGTGCCAGCAGCAATCAGCCCCAGCATTTT. Its protein is CASSNQPQHF.

The rearrangement uses TRBV6-5 and TRBJ2-5; D may correspond to TRBD1 or TRBD2 (5 bases each). Germline V lookup: CDR1 MNHEY, CDR2 SVGAGI. The germline V and J ends were trimmed by 0 bases and 3 bases, with 14 bases remaining between them. The CDR3 sequence is 16 residues long. The CDR3 loop reads CASSYSGPRPEETQYF. In DNA, the CDR3 is TGTGCCAGCAGTTACTCGGGACCGAGGCCTGAAGAGACCCAGTACTTC.

This sequence joins TRBV5-6 and TRBJ2-5, with 11 bases that match TRBD2. The CDR3 runs to 15 residues. The trim removed 4 bases at V and 4 bases at J, leaving 6 bases unmatched. Germline V gene lookup returns CDR1 SGHDT and CDR2 YYEEEE. The CDR3 nucleotides are TGTGCCAGCAGCCGACCGACTAGCGGGATAGAGACCCAGTACTTC. Translated, it gives CASSRPTSGIETQYF.

The chain couples TRBV18 to TRBJ2-7; D tentatively reads TRBD1 or TRBD2 (5 bases each). The CDR3 loop spans 14 amino acids. Between the trimmed V and J ends, which lost 6 bases and 0 bases, there was a span of 12 bases. The germline CDR1 and CDR2 sequences are KGHSH and LQKENI. CDR3 nucleotide sequence: TGTGCCAGCTCTCCCGGGACGGGCTCCTACGAGCAGTACTTC. It is translated as CASSPGTGSYEQYF.

The CDR3 coding sequence is TGCGCCAGCAGTGAGTCGACTAGGACAGGGGACCTTTCGGGGGGAAACACCATATATTTT. This sequence encodes CASSESTRTGDLSGGNTIYF. This rearrangement joins TRBV10-1 to TRBJ1-3; TRBD1 matches 9 bases. The CDR3 spans 20 residues. CDR1 is WNHNN and CDR2 is SYGVQD in the germline V gene (reference sequence). The junction had 16 bases not matched to a gene; V was cut back by 0 bases and J by 4 bases.

V is TRBV5-1 and J is TRBJ1-1; D unresolved. Germline loops: CDR1 SGHRS, CDR2 YFSETQ. V lost 3 bases and J 4 bases, leaving 16 bases between the germline ends. The CDR3 is 15 amino acids. The CDR3 is CASSSLEGGGTEAFF. As DNA, the CDR3 is TGCGCCAGCAGCTCTCTGGAGGGAGGCGGCACTGAAGCTTTCTTT.

V gene TRBV27 combines with J gene TRBJ2-3; D gene ambiguous. CDR3 length: 15 residues. CDR1 and CDR2 (germline): MNHEY, SMNVEV (reference sequence). The V end was cut by 4 bases, the J end by 2 bases, with 13 bases between. The CDR3 here is CASSSRRTYTDTQYF. CDR3 in DNA: TGTGCCAGCAGTTCTCGGCGGACCTACACAGATACGCAGTATTTT.